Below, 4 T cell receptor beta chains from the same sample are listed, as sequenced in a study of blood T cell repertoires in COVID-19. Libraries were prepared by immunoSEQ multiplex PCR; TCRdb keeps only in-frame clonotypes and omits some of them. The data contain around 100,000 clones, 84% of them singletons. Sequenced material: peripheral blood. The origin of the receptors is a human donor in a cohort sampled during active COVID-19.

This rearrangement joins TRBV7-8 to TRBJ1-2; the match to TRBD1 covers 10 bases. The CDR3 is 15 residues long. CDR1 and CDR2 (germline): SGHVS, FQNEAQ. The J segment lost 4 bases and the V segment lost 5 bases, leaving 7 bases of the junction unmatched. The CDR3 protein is CASSATGTGVYGYTF. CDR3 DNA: TGTGCCAGCAGCGCCACCGGGACAGGGGTCTATGGCTACACCTTC.

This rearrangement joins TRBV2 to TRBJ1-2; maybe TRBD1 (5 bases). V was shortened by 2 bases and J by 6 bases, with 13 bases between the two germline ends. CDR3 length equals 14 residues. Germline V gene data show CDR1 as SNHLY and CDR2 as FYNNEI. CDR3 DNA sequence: TGTGCCAGCAGTGAACTTCCAGGGTGGGATGGCTACACCTTC. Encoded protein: CASSELPGWDGYTF.

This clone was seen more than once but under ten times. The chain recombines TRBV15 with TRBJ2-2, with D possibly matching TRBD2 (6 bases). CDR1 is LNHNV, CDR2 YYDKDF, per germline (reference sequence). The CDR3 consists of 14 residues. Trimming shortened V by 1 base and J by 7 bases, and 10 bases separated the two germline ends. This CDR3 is CATSRAARDGELFF. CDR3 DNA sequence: TGTGCCACCAGCAGAGCCGCGCGGGACGGGGAGCTGTTTTTT. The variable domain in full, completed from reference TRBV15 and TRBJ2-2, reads DAMVIQNPRYQVTQFGKPVTLSCSQTLNHNVMYWYQQKSSQAPKLLFHYYDKDFNNEADTPDNFQSRRPNTSFCFLDIRSPGLGDTAMYLCATSRAARDGELFFGEGSRLTVL.

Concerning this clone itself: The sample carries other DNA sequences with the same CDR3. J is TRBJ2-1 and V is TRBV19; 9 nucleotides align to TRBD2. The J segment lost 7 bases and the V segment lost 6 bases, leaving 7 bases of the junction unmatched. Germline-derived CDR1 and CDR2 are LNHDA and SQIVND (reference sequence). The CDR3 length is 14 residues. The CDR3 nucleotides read TGTGCCAGTAGGGGTAGCGGGGGCGGGAATGAGCAGTTCTTC. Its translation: CASRGSGGGNEQFF.